Listed here are 13 T cell receptor beta chains from one sample, sequenced in a study of CD8 T cells in ankylosing spondylitis. Each CDR3 protein is one row after TCRdb ran MiXCR on the 5' RACE reads. This sample has under 170,000 distinct CDR3 sequences, with approximately 48% found just once. The sequencing input was synovial fluid, either unsorted or a sorted T cell fraction (not recorded which). These receptors were taken from a male donor with ankylosing spondylitis.

This clonotype has only one observation. The genes are TRBV12-3 or TRBV12-4 and TRBJ1-2; D may be TRBD1 (5 bases). Trimming pared 11 bases from V and 3 bases from J, leaving 10 bases between. This CDR3 has 11 amino acids. The CDR3 region is CASGGDYGYTF. The CDR3 bases are TGTGCCTCGGGGGGGGACTATGGCTACACCTTC.

The gene calls are TRBV11-3 and TRBJ2-1; D is uncertain. Trimming stripped 5 bases from V and 9 bases from J, with 8 bases between. This CDR3 contains 11 residues. From germline, CDR1 is SGHNT and CDR2 YENEEA. CDR3 nucleotides: TGTGCCAGCAGCCTATGGGGTGAGCAGTTCTTC. Translation: CASSLWGEQFF.

The sample holds many counts of this clonotype. CDR3 sequence reads: CASSQARDYGNTEAFF. The CDR3 nucleotides read TGTGCCAGCAGCCAAGCCCGGGACTACGGGAACACTGAAGCTTTCTTT. V and J are TRBV4-2 and TRBJ1-1; possible D gene TRBD1, 5 bases. The CDR3 covers 16 residues. The germline gives CDR1 LGHNA, CDR2 YNFKEQ. Trimming took 1 base from V and 1 from J, leaving 13 bases between them.

The genes are TRBV5-5 and TRBJ1-3; tentative D call: TRBD1 (5 bases). Germline V lookup: CDR1 SGHKS, CDR2 YYEKEE (reference sequence). The CDR3 runs to 18 residues. Trimming took off 0 bases at V and 0 bases at J, with 16 bases between the two ends. The CDR3 region is CASSLAGSGRASGNTIYF. The CDR3 DNA reads as TGTGCCAGCAGCTTGGCCGGGTCGGGCAGGGCCTCTGGAAACACCATATATTTT. The variable domain in full, with the rest retrieved from reference TRBV5-5 and TRBJ1-3, is DAGVTQSPTHLIKTRGQQVTLRCSPISGHKSVSWYQQVLGQGPQFIFQYYEKEERGRGNFPDRFSARQFPNYSSELNVNALLLGDSALYLCASSLAGSGRASGNTIYFGEGSWLTVV.

The CDR3 loop is CASSSSPGTGFRYNEQFF. The DNA of the CDR3 is TGTGCCAGCAGCTCAAGTCCCGGGACAGGGTTCAGGTACAATGAGCAGTTCTTC. The chain couples TRBV13 to TRBJ2-1, with 9 bases identical to TRBD1. J gave up 4 bases and V 4 bases, and 14 bases lay outside the gene matches. The germline CDR1 and CDR2 sequences are PRHDT and FYEKMQ (reference sequence). This CDR3 is 18 amino acids long. Together with reference TRBV13 and TRBJ2-1, the CDR3 gives the full variable domain: AAGVIQSPRHLIKEKRETATLKCYPIPRHDTVYWYQQGPGQDPQFLISFYEKMQSDKGSIPDRFSAQQFSDYHSELNMSSLELGDSALYFCASSSSPGTGFRYNEQFFGPGTRLTVL.

The rearrangement links TRBV10-2 to TRBJ1-4, with D possibly TRBD1 on 5 matching bases. V was cut by 6 bases and J by 8 bases, with 16 bases left in between. Looked up from germline, CDR1 is WSHSY and CDR2 is SAAADI. The CDR3 sequence is 14 residues long. The CDR3 DNA follows: TGCGCCAGCAGCGACTGGGGGTTTTTGGAAAAACTGTTTTTT. This translates into CASSDWGFLEKLFF.

The table lists this clonotype with many counts. V is TRBV20-1 and J is TRBJ1-5; tentative D call: TRBD1 (6 bases). Between the trimmed V and J ends, which lost 4 bases and 7 bases, there was a span of 17 bases. Germline V gene sequence: CDR1 DFQATT, CDR2 SNEGSKA (reference sequence). This CDR3 is built from 14 residues. The chain's CDR3 is CSATEPGDLQPQHF. The CDR3 DNA sequence: TGCAGTGCTACCGAACCAGGGGATTTACAGCCCCAGCATTTT.

The rearrangement uses TRBV10-2 and TRBJ2-5; 7 bases fit TRBD2. The V and J ends lost 0 bases and 0 bases, in that order; junction bases with no gene match: 4. CDR1 and CDR2 from the germline V gene are WSHSY and SAAADI. This CDR3 is 16 amino acids long. The CDR3 coding sequence is TGCGCCAGCAGTGAGTCCCTAGCGGTACACCAAGAGACCCAGTACTTC. Translation: CASSESLAVHQETQYF.

There are a few counts of this clonotype. The chain links TRBV11-3 to TRBJ1-1; no definite D call. The CDR3 covers 14 residues. With 2 bases removed from V and 3 bases from J, the gap between germline ends came to 10 bases. CDR1 is SGHNT, CDR2 YENEEA, per germline. This CDR3 is CASSLFAADTEAFF. In nucleotides, the CDR3 is TGTGCCAGCAGCTTATTTGCCGCAGACACTGAAGCTTTCTTT.

This chain joins TRBV27 and TRBJ2-7, with TRBD2 as a possible D gene (6 bases). The CDR3 totals 13 residues. Germline CDR1 and CDR2: MNHEY and SMNVEV (reference sequence). The V end lost 4 bases, the J end lost 5 bases, and 12 bases lay between the germline ends. CDR3 region: CASSWGDGNEQYF. The CDR3 coding sequence is TGTGCCAGCAGTTGGGGGGACGGGAACGAGCAGTACTTC.

This clonotype was counted a few times. This chain uses TRBV3-1 with TRBJ1-3, with D hard to call. The CDR3 loop spans 17 amino acids. Germline values: CDR1 LGHDT, CDR2 YNNKEL (reference sequence). V was cut by 3 bases and J by 0 bases, with 15 bases left in between. The CDR3 DNA sequence: TGTGCCAGCAGCCAGAGACACAACCTACTCTCTGGAAACACCATATATTTT. This gives the protein CASSQRHNLLSGNTIYF.

This clonotype was found a few times. This sequence joins TRBV6-1 and TRBJ1-2, with D possibly TRBD1 on 5 matching bases. V was pared by 7 bases and J by 6 bases, with 15 bases between. Germline values: CDR1 MNHNS, CDR2 SASEGT. The CDR3 sequence is 13 residues long. This chain's CDR3 is CASNRDSPDGYTF. The CDR3 region has the DNA TGTGCCAGCAACCGGGACTCCCCGGATGGCTACACCTTC.

This sequence joins TRBV7-8 and TRBJ2-3, with D uncertain. Germline CDR1 and CDR2: SGHVS and FQNEAQ. V dropped 8 bases and J dropped 4 bases, with 10 bases sitting between them. The CDR3 length is 12 residues. CDR3 coding DNA: TGTGCCAGCCTAATGTGGCCAGATACGCAGTATTTT. Its translation: CASLMWPDTQYF.